Shown below are 25 T cell receptor beta chains from a single sample sequenced in a study of molecular identifiers for immune sequencing clone quantification. TCRdb re-called the PCR reads through MiXCR, storing one row per CDR3 protein. The sample yields 40,000 to 50,000 distinct CDR3 sequences, about a fifth seen once. The sequenced sample was naive CD8+ T cells from blood, with Jurkat cell RNA spiked in. Stated subset: FACS-sorted CD8+CD4-CCR7+CD45RA+ naive T cells. These receptors originate from a human donor in good health. Some libraries in this study had Jurkat cell RNA spiked in.

Many counts were recorded for this clonotype. The rearrangement links TRBV7-3 to TRBJ2-1, with D possibly being TRBD2 (5 bases). Germline values: CDR1 SGHTA, CDR2 FQGTGA. Trimming removed 5 bases at V and 0 bases at J, with 11 bases between. This CDR3 has 15 amino acids. The CDR3 nucleotides read TGTGCCAGCAGCCCCATGGGGAGCTCCTACAATGAGCAGTTCTTC. Its translation: CASSPMGSSYNEQFF.

The sample holds many counts of this clonotype. The chain carries TRBV2 and TRBJ2-1; D perhaps matches TRBD2 (5 bases). CDR1 SNHLY and CDR2 FYNNEI come from the germline V gene. This CDR3 has 11 residues. V was trimmed by 6 bases and J by 6 bases, leaving 6 bases between them. The DNA of the CDR3 is TGTGCCAGCAGAGGACTCAATGAGCAGTTCTTC. Translating it yields CASRGLNEQFF.

At least ten counts were recorded for this clonotype. The V and J genes are TRBV7-9 and TRBJ2-2; D uncertain. The V and J ends lost 3 bases and 4 bases respectively, with 9 bases between them. The length of the CDR3 is 14 residues. The germline gives CDR1 SEHNR, CDR2 FQNEAQ (reference sequence). Written as DNA, the CDR3 is TGTGCCAGCAGCTTGCCGTACGGCACCGGGGAGCTGTTTTTT. It codes for CASSLPYGTGELFF.

This clonotype was recorded many times. The chain combines TRBV18 with TRBJ1-1; 8 nucleotides line up with TRBD1. With 5 bases clipped from V and 1 base from J, the junction kept 6 bases outside the gene matches. The CDR3 has 15 residues. CDR1 is KGHSH and CDR2 is LQKENI in the germline V gene. CDR3: CASSSRTGRNTEAFF. Here the CDR3 DNA reads TGTGCCAGCTCATCCCGGACAGGGAGGAACACTGAAGCTTTCTTT.

This clonotype showed up many times. This sequence joins TRBV5-6 and TRBJ2-7; 9 bases map to TRBD1. The ends lost 6 bases at V and 0 bases at J; junction bases unmatched: 16. The CDR3 covers 18 residues. CDR1 and CDR2 from the germline V gene are SGHDT and YYEEEE. CDR3 sequence reads: CASKRVTGGVLSSYEQYF. CDR3 nucleotide sequence: TGTGCCAGCAAAAGGGTCACAGGGGGCGTTCTTAGCTCCTACGAGCAGTACTTC.

This clonotype has a handful of counts. The rearrangement uses TRBV7-8 and TRBJ2-7; D possibly matches TRBD1 or TRBD2 (5 bases each). Germline loops: CDR1 SGHVS, CDR2 FQNEAQ. The CDR3 sequence is 14 residues long. With 1 base removed from V and 3 bases from J, the gap between germline ends came to 10 bases. The CDR3: CASSLDLGDYEQYF. The CDR3 DNA is TGTGCCAGCAGCTTAGATTTGGGGGACTACGAGCAGTACTTC.

Worth noting for this clonotype: A much larger clone differs by one base, so this may be a read error. The chain is built from TRBV6-2 or TRBV6-3 and TRBJ2-2; D perhaps matches TRBD2 (6 bases). The germline CDR1 and CDR2 sequences are MNHEY and SVGEGT. The CDR3 extends over 13 amino acids. The CDR3 region has the DNA TGTGCCTCACAGATTGGGGGGACCGGGGAGCTGCTTTTT. Translation: CASQIGGTGELLF.

This clonotype was detected many times. J is TRBJ2-7 and V is TRBV7-9; 9 nucleotides agree with TRBD2. The CDR3 runs 17 residues. The germline V gene encodes CDR1 SEHNR and CDR2 FQNEAQ (reference sequence). Trimming took 0 bases from V and 4 from J; bases not matched to a gene: 10. This CDR3 reads CASSLAPGGRAEYEQYF. CDR3 nucleotide sequence: TGTGCCAGCAGCTTAGCCCCCGGCGGGAGGGCTGAGTACGAGCAGTACTTC.

This clonotype was counted at least ten times. This chain uses TRBV27 with TRBJ1-5; D is uncertain. The CDR3 runs 13 residues. Looked up from germline, CDR1 is MNHEY and CDR2 is SMNVEV (reference sequence). The V end lost 6 bases, the J end lost 6 bases, and 12 bases lay between the germline ends. DNA of the CDR3: TGTGCCAGCAGCCTACGATTTGGTCAGCCCCAGCATTTT. This gives the protein CASSLRFGQPQHF.

This clonotype appeared many times. This chain joins TRBV5-6 and TRBJ2-3; no clear D gene. Trimming removed 0 bases from V and 6 bases from J, with 5 bases in between. The germline gives CDR1 SGHDT, CDR2 YYEEEE. CDR3 length: 12 amino acids. CDR3 loop: CASSLELDTQYF. Here the CDR3 DNA reads TGTGCCAGCAGCTTGGAGCTGGATACGCAGTATTTT.

V and J are TRBV7-2 and TRBJ2-7; D ambiguous. CDR3 length: 14 amino acids. Per germline, CDR1 SGHTA and CDR2 FQGNSA. V dropped 3 bases and J dropped 6 bases, with 15 bases sitting between them. CDR3 in amino acids: CASSFGRTGCEQYF. The CDR3 DNA sequence: TGTGCCAGCAGCTTCGGACGTACGGGCTGCGAGCAGTACTTC.

This clonotype was counted at least ten times. V is TRBV13 and J is TRBJ2-6, with TRBD2 matching over 7 bases. CDR1 and CDR2 (germline): PRHDT, FYEKMQ (reference sequence). CDR3 length: 19 amino acids. V trimming: 1 base; J trimming: 0 bases; junction bases outside the gene matches: 9. The CDR3 DNA reads as TGTGCCAGCAGCTTAGCGCTAGCGGAACCCTCCTCTGGGGCCAACGTCCTGACTTTC. This gives the protein CASSLALAEPSSGANVLTF.

This clonotype has at least ten counts. The chain is built from TRBV7-8 and TRBJ2-7; either TRBD1 or TRBD2 may fit D (5 bases each). This CDR3 comprises 12 residues. Trimming removed 5 bases at V and 6 bases at J, with 11 bases between. Looked up from germline, CDR1 is SGHVS and CDR2 is FQNEAQ. CDR3: CASSRGGGEQYF. CDR3 DNA: TGTGCCAGCAGCCGGGGTGGGGGCGAGCAGTACTTC.

Concerning this clonotype itself: A single base separates this from a much larger clone, so it may be a read error. This chain connects TRBV9 to TRBJ2-1; possible D gene TRBD1, 5 bases. Germline V gene sequence: CDR1 SGDLS, CDR2 YYNGEE. The CDR3 sequence is 15 residues long. The V end was cut by 4 bases, the J end by 0 bases, with 11 bases between. The CDR3 coding sequence is TGTGCCAGCAGCACAGGAATAAGCTCCTACAATGAGCAGTTCTTC. It codes for CASSTGISSYNEQFF. The full variable domain, rest sourced from reference TRBV9 and TRBJ2-1, is DSGVTQTPKHLITATGQRVTLRCSPRSGDLSVYWYQQSLDQGLQFLIQYYNGEERAKGNILERFSAQQFPDLHSELNLSSLELGDSALYFCASSTGISSYNEQFFGPGTRLTVL.

The table lists this clonotype with many counts. This rearrangement joins TRBV20-1 to TRBJ2-4, with D unresolved. Germline CDR1 is DFQATT and CDR2 is SNEGSKA (reference sequence). Trimming removed 0 bases from V and 0 bases from J, with 12 bases in between. The CDR3 has 16 amino acids. Here the CDR3 reads CSARDQLVEAKNIQYF. DNA of the CDR3: TGCAGTGCTAGAGATCAGCTGGTAGAAGCCAAAAACATTCAGTACTTC.

This clonotype occurred many times. The chain couples TRBV4-2 to TRBJ2-1; D remains ambiguous. The V end was cut by 0 bases, the J end by 9 bases, with 6 bases between. The CDR3 is 12 residues long. Germline V lookup: CDR1 LGHNA, CDR2 YNFKEQ. In DNA, the CDR3 is TGTGCCAGCAGCCAAGATAGTGCTGAGCAGTTCTTC. Amino acids: CASSQDSAEQFF.

Many counts were recorded for this clonotype. The rearrangement uses TRBV9 and TRBJ2-6; D is unresolved. The length of the CDR3 is 15 residues. V lost 3 bases and J lost 1, with 8 bases in between. CDR1 is SGDLS, CDR2 YYNGEE, per germline. The CDR3 loop reads CASSEVRSGANVLTF. Here the CDR3 DNA reads TGTGCCAGCAGCGAAGTCCGGTCTGGGGCCAACGTCCTGACTTTC.

This clonotype was seen ten or more times. The chain employs TRBV6-5 and TRBJ1-2; D unresolved. The CDR3 runs to 15 residues. Germline V gene sequence: CDR1 MNHEY, CDR2 SVGAGI. Trimming removed 0 bases from V and 4 bases from J, with 12 bases in between. CDR3: CASSYSPNQGYGYTF. CDR3 DNA sequence: TGTGCCAGCAGTTACTCCCCCAACCAAGGCTATGGCTACACCTTC.

This clonotype was observed at least ten times. The chain uses TRBV29-1 and TRBJ2-2, with TRBD2 matching 8 bases. The junction had 2 bases not matched to a gene; V was cut back by 3 bases and J by 2 bases. This CDR3 region has 14 residues. Germline V gives CDR1 SQVTM, CDR2 ANQGSEA. CDR3 sequence (DNA): TGCAGCGTTGACGCGGGAGGAAACACCGGGGAGCTGTTTTTT. Amino acids: CSVDAGGNTGELFF.

At least ten counts were recorded for this clonotype. The V call is TRBV20-1, the J call TRBJ2-3, with D possibly TRBD1 on 6 matching bases. This CDR3 contains 13 residues. V was clipped by 6 bases and J by 2 bases, with 12 bases between them. Germline V gene lookup returns CDR1 DFQATT and CDR2 SNEGSKA (reference sequence). The CDR3 reads CSAWTGHTDTQYF. The CDR3 DNA sequence: TGCAGTGCCTGGACGGGACACACAGATACGCAGTATTTT.

This clonotype was observed at least ten times. This chain's CDR3 is CAISDRAEGNQETQYF. In DNA form, the CDR3 reads TGTGCCATCAGTGACAGGGCTGAGGGGAACCAAGAGACCCAGTACTTC. This chain links TRBV10-3 with TRBJ2-5; D might be TRBD1 or TRBD2, each matching 5 bases. CDR1 is ENHRY, CDR2 SYGVKD, per germline. Between the trimmed V and J ends, which lost 3 bases and 0 bases, there was a span of 14 bases. This CDR3 is 16 amino acids long.

In regard to this clonotype: One end of the junction fails to match germline, which may point to a read error. This chain uses TRBV29-1 with TRBJ1-3; D call uncertain. In germline, CDR1 is SQVTM, CDR2 ANQGSEA. The CDR3 spans 16 residues. In DNA form, the CDR3 reads TGCAGCGTTGATAATGGTCAAGATCTCTCTGGAAACACCGTATATTTT. Amino acid sequence: CSVDNGQDLSGNTVYF.

V is TRBV7-8 and J is TRBJ2-5, with D possibly called TRBD1 or TRBD2 (5 bases each). In germline, CDR1 is SGHVS, CDR2 FQNEAQ. CDR3 length equals 17 residues. Trimming shortened V by 1 base and J by 5 bases, and 20 bases separated the two germline ends. The CDR3 coding sequence is TGTGCCAGCAGCTTAGGTGGGACCATCGCGGTTGGTGAGACCCAGTACTTC. Its translation is CASSLGGTIAVGETQYF.

This clonotype is deemed medium-sized. V is TRBV29-1 and J is TRBJ2-3, with 7 bases that match TRBD1. The germline gives CDR1 SQVTM, CDR2 ANQGSEA. The CDR3 loop spans 12 amino acids. The V gene end was trimmed by 4 bases and the J gene end by 6 bases; junction bases not matched to a gene: 4. The CDR3 region has the DNA TGCAGCGTTGTATCAGGGGGTGATACGCAGTATTTT. Translated, it gives CSVVSGGDTQYF.

As to this clonotype: A much more abundant neighbour one base away suggests this may be a read error. The chain combines TRBV10-1 with TRBJ1-1, with TRBD1 matching over 7 bases. The germline CDR1 and CDR2 sequences are WNHNN and SYGVQD (reference sequence). CDR3 length equals 13 residues. Unmatched junction bases numbered 8, after V lost 7 bases and J lost 6 bases. CDR3 amino acids: CASKQHRGSEAFF. CDR3 sequence (DNA): TGCGCCAGCAAGCAACACAGGGGTTCTGAAGCTTTCTTT.